The next 6 T cell receptor beta chains were all read from a single sample in a study of radiation and T cells in renal cell carcinoma. Time point meaning: baseline pretreatment blood. Treatment of the sample: 15 Gy SBRT to primary tumor, nephrectomy 4 weeks later. Profiled with immunoSEQ multiplex PCR; TCRdb holds only in-frame clones, not every one. The repertoire includes about 140,000 clones, over 80% of them detected once, and under 25% sits in the top ten. The input for sequencing was blood, taken from a patient whose treatment included radiotherapy and nephrectomy. All receptors derive from a woman aged 45-65 years with renal cell carcinoma.

This chain links TRBV18 with TRBJ1-1; D remains ambiguous. Germline CDR1 and CDR2: KGHSH and LQKENI. The CDR3 has 11 residues. The germline V and J ends were trimmed by 4 bases and 6 bases, with 6 bases remaining between them. CDR3 in amino acids: CASSRDPEAFF. The CDR3 DNA reads as TGTGCCAGCTCACGAGATCCTGAAGCTTTCTTT.

Here the CDR3 DNA reads TGTGCCAGCACGCCGGGACTTTCCCCTTTTAATGAAAAACTGTTTTTT. Translating gives CASTPGLSPFNEKLFF. The chain recombines TRBV25-1 with TRBJ1-4; D perhaps matches TRBD1 (5 bases). Germline assignment: CDR1 MGHDK and CDR2 SYGVNS. The CDR3 totals 16 residues. Deletions cut 7 bases from V and 4 bases from J, with 19 bases between.

V is TRBV9 and J is TRBJ2-1; D unclear. There are 13 residues in the CDR3. The V gene lost 0 bases and the J gene lost 12 bases, with 13 bases spanning the gap. The germline V gene encodes CDR1 SGDLS and CDR2 YYNGEE. CDR3: CASSVENYMRQFF. As DNA, the CDR3 is TGTGCCAGCAGCGTAGAAAACTACATGAGGCAGTTCTTC.

This sequence joins TRBV20-1 and TRBJ2-7; D is ambiguous. CDR3 length: 11 residues. V was pared by 2 bases and J by 5 bases, with 7 bases between. The germline V gene has CDR1 DFQATT and CDR2 SNEGSKA (reference sequence). The CDR3 DNA is TGCAGTGCTAGACTGACCAACGAGCAGTACTTC. This sequence encodes CSARLTNEQYF.

J is TRBJ2-7 and V is TRBV7-8, with D possibly matching TRBD2 (6 bases). CDR3 size: 14 residues. Between the trimmed V and J ends, which lost 5 bases and 1 base, there was a span of 12 bases. The germline V gene encodes CDR1 SGHVS and CDR2 FQNEAQ. The CDR3 bases are TGTGCCAGCAGCCGATTCGGACTATCCTACGAGCAGTACTTC. This gives the protein CASSRFGLSYEQYF.

The chain is built from TRBV4-3 and TRBJ2-7; TRBD2 matches 12 bases. Germline CDR1 reads LGHNA; CDR2 reads YSLEER. CDR3 length: 16 amino acids. V was clipped by 3 bases and J by 0 bases; unmatched bases: 3. CDR3 region: CASSQGLAGISYEQYF. The CDR3 nucleotides read TGCGCCAGCAGCCAGGGACTAGCGGGTATCTCCTACGAGCAGTACTTC.